Presented here are 3 T cell receptor beta chains from one specimen sequenced in a study of regulatory T cells in long-lasting Graves disease. Time point of the sample: newly diagnosed GD, antithyroid drugs for less than 3 months. Scientists built the TCR library using RNA that was extracted from PBMCs. Assembly of TCR beta libraries relied on iRepertoire HTBI primers together with Arm-PCR of CDR3 regions. MiXCR, run by TCRdb on the multiplex PCR reads, gives a single entry per CDR3 protein. The sample has roughly 530,000 distinct CDR3 sequences; about 16% are singletons. The same data also went into a second study, on T cells in Graves' hyperthyroidism and ophthalmopathy.

This sample comprised peripheral blood mononuclear cells (PBMCs), obtained at new diagnosis, from a patient treated with antithyroid drugs. The receptors were sampled from a middle-aged woman with Graves disease.

V usage is TRBV6-2 or TRBV6-3 and J usage is TRBJ2-1, with TRBD2 matching 9 bases. Looked up from germline, CDR1 is MNHEY and CDR2 is SVGEGT. The CDR3 covers 16 residues. J was trimmed by 3 bases and V by 5 bases; bases with no gene match: 8. CDR3 region: CASSPLAGPNYNEQFF. CDR3 nucleotide sequence: TGTGCCAGCAGTCCCCTAGCGGGGCCCAACTACAATGAGCAGTTCTTC.

The chain employs TRBV10-3 and TRBJ2-2; 10 bases match TRBD2. The V and J ends lost 7 bases and 0 bases, in that order; junction bases with no gene match: 5. From germline, CDR1 is ENHRY and CDR2 SYGVKD. The CDR3 has 16 amino acids. DNA of the CDR3: TGTGCCATCAATCCTAGCGGGGGCTCGAACACCGGGGAGCTGTTTTTT. It translates to CAINPSGGSNTGELFF.

The V call is TRBV30, the J call TRBJ2-1; 8 nucleotides align to TRBD1. The CDR3 totals 13 residues. The V gene end was trimmed by 2 bases and the J gene end by 7 bases; junction bases not matched to a gene: 4. CDR1 GTSNPN and CDR2 SVGIG come from the germline V gene (reference sequence). The chain's CDR3 is CAWSPGGMNEQFF. CDR3 nucleotides: TGTGCCTGGAGTCCAGGGGGCATGAATGAGCAGTTCTTC.